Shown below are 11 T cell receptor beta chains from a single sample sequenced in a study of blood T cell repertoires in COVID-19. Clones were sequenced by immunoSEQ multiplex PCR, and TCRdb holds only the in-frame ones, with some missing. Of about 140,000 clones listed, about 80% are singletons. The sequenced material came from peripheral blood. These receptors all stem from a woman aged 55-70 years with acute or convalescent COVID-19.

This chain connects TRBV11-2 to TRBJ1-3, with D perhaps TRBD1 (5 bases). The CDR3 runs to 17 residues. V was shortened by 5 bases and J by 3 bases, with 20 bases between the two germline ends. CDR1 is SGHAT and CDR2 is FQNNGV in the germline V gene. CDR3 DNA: TGTGCCAGCAGCGCTTCGGGGGTCAGACAGTTTGGAAACACCATATATTTT. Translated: CASSASGVRQFGNTIYF.

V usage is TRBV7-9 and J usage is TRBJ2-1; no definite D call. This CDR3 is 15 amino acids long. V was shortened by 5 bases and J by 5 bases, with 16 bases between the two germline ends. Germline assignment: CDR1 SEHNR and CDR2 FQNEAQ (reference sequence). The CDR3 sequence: CASSHEFGGNNEQFF. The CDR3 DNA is TGTGCCAGCAGCCACGAGTTTGGCGGAAACAATGAGCAGTTCTTC.

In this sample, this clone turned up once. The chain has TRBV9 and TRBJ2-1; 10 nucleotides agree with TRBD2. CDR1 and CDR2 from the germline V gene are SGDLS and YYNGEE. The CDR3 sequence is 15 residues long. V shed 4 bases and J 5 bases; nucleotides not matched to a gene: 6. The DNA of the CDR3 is TGTGCCAGCAGCCCTCGGACTAGCGGTAACAATGAGCAGTTCTTC. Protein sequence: CASSPRTSGNNEQFF.

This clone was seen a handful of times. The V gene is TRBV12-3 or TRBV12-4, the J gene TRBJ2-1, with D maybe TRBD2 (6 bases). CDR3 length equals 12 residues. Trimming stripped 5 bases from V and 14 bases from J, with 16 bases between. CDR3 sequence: CASSIGTPTEFF. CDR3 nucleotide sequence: TGTGCCAGCAGTATCGGGACTCCGACCGAGTTCTTC.

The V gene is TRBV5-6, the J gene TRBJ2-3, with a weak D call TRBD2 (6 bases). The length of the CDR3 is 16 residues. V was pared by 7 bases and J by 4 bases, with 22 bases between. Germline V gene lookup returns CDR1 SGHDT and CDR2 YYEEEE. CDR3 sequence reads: CASAKRSGVGPDTQYF. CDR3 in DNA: TGTGCCAGCGCCAAAAGGTCGGGGGTGGGGCCAGATACGCAGTATTTT.

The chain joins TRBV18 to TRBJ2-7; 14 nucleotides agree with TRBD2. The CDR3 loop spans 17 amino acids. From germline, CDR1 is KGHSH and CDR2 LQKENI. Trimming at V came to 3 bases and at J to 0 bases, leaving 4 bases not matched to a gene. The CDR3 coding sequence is TGTGCCAGCTCACCGGGACTAGCGGGAGTGCTCTCCTACGAGCAGTACTTC. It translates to CASSPGLAGVLSYEQYF.

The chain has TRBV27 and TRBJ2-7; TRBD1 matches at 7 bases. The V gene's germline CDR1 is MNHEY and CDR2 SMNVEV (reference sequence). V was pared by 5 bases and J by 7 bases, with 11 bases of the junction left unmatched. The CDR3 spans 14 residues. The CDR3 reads CASSTRQGTGEQYF. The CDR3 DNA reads TGTGCCAGCAGTACCCGACAGGGTACGGGGGAGCAGTACTTC.

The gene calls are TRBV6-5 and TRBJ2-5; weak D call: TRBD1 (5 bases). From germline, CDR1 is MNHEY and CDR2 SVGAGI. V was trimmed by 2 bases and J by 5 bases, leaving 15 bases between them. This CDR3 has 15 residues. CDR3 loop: CASSYPDAGQETQYF. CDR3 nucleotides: TGTGCCAGCAGTTACCCCGATGCAGGGCAGGAGACCCAGTACTTC.

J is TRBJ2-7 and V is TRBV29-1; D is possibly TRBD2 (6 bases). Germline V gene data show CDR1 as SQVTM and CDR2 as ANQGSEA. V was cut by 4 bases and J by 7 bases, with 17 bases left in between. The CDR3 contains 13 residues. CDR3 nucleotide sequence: TGCAGCGTTGTGCTTCCGGGAGTGGTTGAGCAGTACTTC. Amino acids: CSVVLPGVVEQYF.

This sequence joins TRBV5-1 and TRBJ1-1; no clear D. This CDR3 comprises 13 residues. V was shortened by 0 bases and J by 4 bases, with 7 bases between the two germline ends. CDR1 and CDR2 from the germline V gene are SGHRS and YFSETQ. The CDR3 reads CASSLDGVTEAFF. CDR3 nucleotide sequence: TGCGCCAGCAGCTTGGACGGGGTCACTGAAGCTTTCTTT.

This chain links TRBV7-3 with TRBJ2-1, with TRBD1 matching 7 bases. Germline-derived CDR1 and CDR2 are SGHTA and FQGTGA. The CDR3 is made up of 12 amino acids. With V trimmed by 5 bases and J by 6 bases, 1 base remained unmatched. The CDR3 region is CASSPGGNEQFF. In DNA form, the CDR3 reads TGTGCCAGCAGCCCAGGGGGCAATGAGCAGTTCTTC.